The clone carrying this TCR gamma chain was detected a few times. The data derive from a study of gamma-delta chains in newborns, infants, children. The overall study: Microbial exposure reportedly drives polyclonal innate γδ T cell expansion after birth.

TCRdb re-called clones from the reads using CATT. The sample lists approximately 860 gamma-chain clones; about 39% were seen once. The CDR3 runs to 17 residues. Per the germline V gene, CDR1 is GITISATS and CDR2 is ISYDGTV (reference sequence). V was clipped by 2 bases and J by 8 bases; unmatched bases: 9. The gene calls are TRGV9 and TRGJP. TCRdb supplies no J gene; here it was assigned by aligning the nucleotide sequence to germline. The source of this sequence is a child who was a newborn, infant or young child, either healthy, febrile or measles-vaccinated (not recorded which). The specimen sequenced was blood. CDR3 DNA sequence: TGTGCCTTGTGGGAGGACATTCTCAAGTTGGGCAAAAAAATCAAGGTATTT. Its translation is CALWEDILKLGKKIKVF.